This TCR beta chain was captured in a study of beta chain features in type 1 diabetes. As every portion of the isolated RNA was reverse transcribed, the sequencing read expressed TCRB transcripts. TCRdb's copy holds only in-frame clones and misses some; the assay was immunoSEQ multiplex PCR. The sample includes roughly 300,000 clones, roughly 8.8% seen only once; the top ten take about 1%. Turning to this clone: Its antigen remains unknown.

Findings of the study overall: Shorter TCRB CDR3s, moderately but significantly so, were found in Type 1 diabetes patients in all four CD4+ subsets.

Germline V gene sequence: CDR1 SGHDT, CDR2 YYEEEE. Deletions cut 4 bases from V and 4 bases from J, with 14 bases between. The CDR3 sequence is 15 residues long. This rearrangement joins TRBV5-6 to TRBJ2-2; possibly TRBD2 for D (6 bases). Sequenced: central memory CD4+ T cells from blood. This clonotype was obtained from a man aged 25 to 40 with type 1 diabetes. CDR3 sequence (DNA): TGTGCCAGCAGCGGGAGACTAGTTAGCACCGGGGAGCTGTTTTTT. Translating it yields CASSGRLVSTGELFF.